This T cell receptor (beta chain) emerged from a study of blood T cells in healthy people across ages. The draw of peripheral blood yielded approximately 10 milliliters from each donor. Isolation of PBMCs gave at least 7 million cells per sample. Only a few counts were recorded for this clonotype. No antigen is known for it. The study, taken as a whole, reports: Donors of long life had a larger count of naive CD4+ cells and greater diversity than aged donors.

A J-beta primer mix and a sample-barcoded 5' primer were used in a second PCR of roughly 7 to 12 cycles. From the 5' RACE reads, TCRdb called clonotypes with MiXCR, one entry per CDR3 protein. The repertoire consists of fewer than 600,000 distinct CDR3 sequences, with roughly a quarter occurring once and the leading ten covering approximately 3.6%. This CDR3 region has 19 residues. Germline trimming cut 5 bases from V and 0 bases from J; bases unmatched to any gene: 13. CDR1 SGHTA and CDR2 FQGNSA come from the germline V gene. These data also featured in a second study, about T cells of mothers and their children. Per that study: The authors found no persistent microchimeric T cell clones.

The sample was blood. The source of this sequence is a boy aged 2 to 10 in good health. The chain recombines TRBV7-2 with TRBJ2-3; 11 nucleotides line up with TRBD2. The DNA for the CDR3 is TGTGCCAGCAGCCAACCTAAGGAGGGACTAGCGGCTAGCACAGATACGCAGTATTTT. This sequence encodes CASSQPKEGLAASTDTQYF.